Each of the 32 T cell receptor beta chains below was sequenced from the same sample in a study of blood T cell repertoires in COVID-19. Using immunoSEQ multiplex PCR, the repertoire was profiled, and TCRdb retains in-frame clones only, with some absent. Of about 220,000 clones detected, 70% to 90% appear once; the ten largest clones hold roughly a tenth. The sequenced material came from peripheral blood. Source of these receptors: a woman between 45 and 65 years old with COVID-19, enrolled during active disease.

CDR3 sequence (DNA): TGTGCCAGCAGCTTATCCAATGAGCAGTTCTTC. Translating gives CASSLSNEQFF. V usage is TRBV14 and J usage is TRBJ2-1; D not certain. Deletions cut 5 bases from V and 6 bases from J, with 5 bases between. The CDR3 contains 11 residues. Germline V gene sequence: CDR1 SGHDN, CDR2 FVKESK. The whole variable domain, filled in from reference TRBV14 and TRBJ2-1, reads EAGVTQFPSHSVIEKGQTVTLRCDPISGHDNLYWYRRVMGKEIKFLLHFVKESKQDESGMPNNRFLAERTGGTYSTLKVQPAELEDSGVYFCASSLSNEQFFGPGTRLTVL.

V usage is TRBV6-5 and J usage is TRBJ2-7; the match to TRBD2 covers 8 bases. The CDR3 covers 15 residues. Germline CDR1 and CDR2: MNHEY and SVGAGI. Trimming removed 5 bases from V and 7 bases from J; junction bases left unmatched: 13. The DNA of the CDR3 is TGTGCCAGCAGTCCGGGGGGGGGCCTGATTCGGGAGCAGTACGTC. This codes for CASSPGGGLIREQYV.

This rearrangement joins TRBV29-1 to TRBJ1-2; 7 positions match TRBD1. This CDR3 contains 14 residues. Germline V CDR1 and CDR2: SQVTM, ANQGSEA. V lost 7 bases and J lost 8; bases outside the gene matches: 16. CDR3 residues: CSDGRDRSSGGYTF. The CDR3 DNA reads TGCAGCGACGGCCGGGACAGATCTTCTGGGGGCTACACCTTC.

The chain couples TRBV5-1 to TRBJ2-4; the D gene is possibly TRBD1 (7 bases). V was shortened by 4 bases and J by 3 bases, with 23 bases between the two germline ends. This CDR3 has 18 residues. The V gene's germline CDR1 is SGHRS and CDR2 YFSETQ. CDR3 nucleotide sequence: TGCGCCAGCAGCCCCAGGACAGGCCGGACCGGGGGCAAAAACATTCAGTACTTC. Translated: CASSPRTGRTGGKNIQYF.

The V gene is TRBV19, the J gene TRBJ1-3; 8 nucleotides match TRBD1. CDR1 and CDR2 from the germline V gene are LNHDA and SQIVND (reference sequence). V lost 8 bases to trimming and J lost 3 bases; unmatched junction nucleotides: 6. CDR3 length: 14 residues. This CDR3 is CASFDRGFGNTIYF. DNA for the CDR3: TGTGCCAGTTTCGACAGGGGCTTTGGAAACACCATATATTTT.

Written as DNA, the CDR3 is TGTGCCAGCAGCGCCCGCGGGGGCGAGGGAGGCTACACCTTC. This encodes CASSARGGEGGYTF. The V gene is TRBV9, the J gene TRBJ1-2, with D perhaps TRBD1 (6 bases). V was shortened by 3 bases and J by 8 bases, with 17 bases between the two germline ends. Germline CDR1 is SGDLS and CDR2 is YYNGEE. This CDR3 spans 14 amino acids.

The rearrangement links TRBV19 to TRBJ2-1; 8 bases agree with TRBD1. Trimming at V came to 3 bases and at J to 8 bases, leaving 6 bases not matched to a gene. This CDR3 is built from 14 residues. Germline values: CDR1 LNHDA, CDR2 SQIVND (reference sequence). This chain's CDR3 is CASSIAGGGDEQFF. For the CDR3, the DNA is TGTGCCAGTAGTATCGCAGGGGGCGGGGATGAGCAGTTCTTC.

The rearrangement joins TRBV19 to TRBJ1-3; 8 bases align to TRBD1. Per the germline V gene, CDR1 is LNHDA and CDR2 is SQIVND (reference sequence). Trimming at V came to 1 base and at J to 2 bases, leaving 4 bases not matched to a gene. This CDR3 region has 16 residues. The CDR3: CASSIGRTGPGNTIYF. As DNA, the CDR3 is TGTGCCAGTAGTATAGGCCGGACAGGGCCTGGAAACACCATATATTTT.

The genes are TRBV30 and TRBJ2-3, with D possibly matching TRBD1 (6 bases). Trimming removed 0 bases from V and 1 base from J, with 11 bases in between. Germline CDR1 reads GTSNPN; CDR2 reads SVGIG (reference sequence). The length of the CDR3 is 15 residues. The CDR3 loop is CAWSVQGLGTDTQYF. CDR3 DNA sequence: TGTGCCTGGAGTGTCCAGGGGTTGGGCACAGATACGCAGTATTTT.

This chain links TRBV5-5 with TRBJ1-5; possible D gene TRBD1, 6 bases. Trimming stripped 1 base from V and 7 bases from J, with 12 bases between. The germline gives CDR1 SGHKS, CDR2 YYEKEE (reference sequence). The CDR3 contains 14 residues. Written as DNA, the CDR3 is TGTGCCAGCAGCTTGACAGGGAGTCGGCAGCCCCAGCATTTT. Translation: CASSLTGSRQPQHF.

CDR3 DNA: TGTGCCAGCAGCTTCAAGGCCCGACAGGGTGTTTCACCCCTCCACTTT. Its translation: CASSFKARQGVSPLHF. V gene TRBV7-8 combines with J gene TRBJ1-6; 7 bases map to TRBD1. Germline V lookup: CDR1 SGHVS, CDR2 FQNEAQ. The CDR3 has 16 amino acids. Unmatched junction bases numbered 11, after V lost 3 bases and J lost 9 bases.

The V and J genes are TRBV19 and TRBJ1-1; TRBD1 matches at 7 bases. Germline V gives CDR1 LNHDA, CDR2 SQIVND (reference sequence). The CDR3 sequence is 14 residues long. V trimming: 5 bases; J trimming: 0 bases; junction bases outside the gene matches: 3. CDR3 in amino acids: CASSAQGLNTEAFF. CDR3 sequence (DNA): TGTGCCAGTAGTGCACAGGGGTTGAACACTGAAGCTTTCTTT.

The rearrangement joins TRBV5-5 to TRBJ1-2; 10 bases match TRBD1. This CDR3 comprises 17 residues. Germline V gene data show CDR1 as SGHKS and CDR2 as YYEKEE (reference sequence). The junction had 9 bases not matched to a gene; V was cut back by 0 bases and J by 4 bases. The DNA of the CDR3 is TGTGCCAGCAGCTTGGGGACAGGGGGTTTTCCCTCCTATGGCTACACCTTC. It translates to CASSLGTGGFPSYGYTF.

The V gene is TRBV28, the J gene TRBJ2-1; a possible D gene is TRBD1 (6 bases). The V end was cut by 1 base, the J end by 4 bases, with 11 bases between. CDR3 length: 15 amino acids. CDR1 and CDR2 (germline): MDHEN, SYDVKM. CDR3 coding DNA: TGTGCCAGCAGTTTATTCGACAGGACTTACAATGAGCAGTTCTTC. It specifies CASSLFDRTYNEQFF.

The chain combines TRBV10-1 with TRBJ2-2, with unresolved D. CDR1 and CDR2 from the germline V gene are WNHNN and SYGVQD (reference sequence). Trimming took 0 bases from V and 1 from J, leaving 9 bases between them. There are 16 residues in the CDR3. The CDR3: CASSESTQQNTGELFF. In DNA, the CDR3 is TGCGCCAGCAGTGAGTCGACTCAGCAGAACACCGGGGAGCTGTTTTTT.

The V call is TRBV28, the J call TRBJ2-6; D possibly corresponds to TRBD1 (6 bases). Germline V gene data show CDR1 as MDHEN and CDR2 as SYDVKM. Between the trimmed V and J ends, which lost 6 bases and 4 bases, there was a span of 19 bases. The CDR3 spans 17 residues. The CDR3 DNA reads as TGTGCCAGCAGGCTAACCTTAACAGGGCACGGGGCCAACGTCCTGACTTTC. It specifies CASRLTLTGHGANVLTF.

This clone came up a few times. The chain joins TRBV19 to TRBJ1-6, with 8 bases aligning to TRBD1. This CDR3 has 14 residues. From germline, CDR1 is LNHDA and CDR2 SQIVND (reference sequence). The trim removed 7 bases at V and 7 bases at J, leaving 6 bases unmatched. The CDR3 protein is CASMARTGNSPLHF. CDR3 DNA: TGTGCCAGTATGGCCCGGACAGGGAATTCACCCCTCCACTTT.

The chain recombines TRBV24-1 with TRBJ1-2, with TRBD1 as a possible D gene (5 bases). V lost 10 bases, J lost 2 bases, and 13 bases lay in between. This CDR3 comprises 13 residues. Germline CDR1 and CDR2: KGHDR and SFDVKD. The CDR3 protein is CATGWGGNYGYTF. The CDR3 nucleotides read TGTGCCACGGGGTGGGGGGGGAACTATGGCTACACCTTC.

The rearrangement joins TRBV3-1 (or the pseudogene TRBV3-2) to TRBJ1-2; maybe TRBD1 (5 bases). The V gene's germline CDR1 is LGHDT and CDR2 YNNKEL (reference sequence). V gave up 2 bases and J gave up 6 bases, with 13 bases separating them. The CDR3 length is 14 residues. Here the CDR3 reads CASSQSGTLDGYTF. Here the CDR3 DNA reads TGTGCCAGCAGCCAATCCGGGACTTTGGATGGCTACACCTTC.

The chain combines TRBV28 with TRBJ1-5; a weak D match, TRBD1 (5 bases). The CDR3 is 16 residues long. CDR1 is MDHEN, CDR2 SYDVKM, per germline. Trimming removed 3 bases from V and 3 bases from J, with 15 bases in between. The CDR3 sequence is CASSFTPPGHNQPQHF. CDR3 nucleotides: TGTGCCAGCAGTTTTACTCCCCCAGGGCACAATCAGCCCCAGCATTTT. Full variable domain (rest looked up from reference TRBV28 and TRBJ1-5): DVKVTQSSRYLVKRTGEKVFLECVQDMDHENMFWYRQDPGLGLRLIYFSYDVKMKEKGDIPEGYSVSREKKERFSLILESASTNQTSMYLCASSFTPPGHNQPQHFGDGTRLSIL.

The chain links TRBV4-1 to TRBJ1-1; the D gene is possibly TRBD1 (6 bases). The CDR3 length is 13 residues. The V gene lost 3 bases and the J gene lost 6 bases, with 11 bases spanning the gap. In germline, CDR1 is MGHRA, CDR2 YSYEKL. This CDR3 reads CASSQGALAEAFF. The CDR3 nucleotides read TGCGCCAGCAGCCAGGGGGCATTGGCTGAAGCTTTCTTT.

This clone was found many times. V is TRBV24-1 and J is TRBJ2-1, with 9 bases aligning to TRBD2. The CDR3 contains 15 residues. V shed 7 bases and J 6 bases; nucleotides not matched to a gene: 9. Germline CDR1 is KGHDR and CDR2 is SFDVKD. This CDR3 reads CATSREAGGTNEQFF. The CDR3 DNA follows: TGTGCCACCAGCCGAGAAGCGGGGGGTACCAATGAGCAGTTCTTC.

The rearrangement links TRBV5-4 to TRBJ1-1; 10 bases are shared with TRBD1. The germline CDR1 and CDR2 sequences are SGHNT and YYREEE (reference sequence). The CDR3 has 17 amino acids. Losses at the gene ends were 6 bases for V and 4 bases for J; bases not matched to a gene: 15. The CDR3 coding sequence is TGTGCCAGCACCCTAACTAAAGGGACAGGGGTCTTCACTGAAGCTTTCTTT. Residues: CASTLTKGTGVFTEAFF.

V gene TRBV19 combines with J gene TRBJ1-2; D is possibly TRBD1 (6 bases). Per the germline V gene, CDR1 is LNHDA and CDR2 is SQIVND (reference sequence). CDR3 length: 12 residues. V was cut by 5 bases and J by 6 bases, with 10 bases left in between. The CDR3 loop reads CASSDRFNGYTF. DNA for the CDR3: TGTGCCAGTAGTGACAGGTTCAATGGCTACACCTTC.

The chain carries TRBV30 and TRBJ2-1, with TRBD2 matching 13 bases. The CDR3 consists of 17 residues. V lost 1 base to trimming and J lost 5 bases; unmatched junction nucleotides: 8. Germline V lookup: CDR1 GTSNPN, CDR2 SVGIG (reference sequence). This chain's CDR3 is CAWSGYLGLAGDNEQFF. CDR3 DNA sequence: TGTGCCTGGAGTGGATACCTCGGACTAGCGGGGGACAATGAGCAGTTCTTC.

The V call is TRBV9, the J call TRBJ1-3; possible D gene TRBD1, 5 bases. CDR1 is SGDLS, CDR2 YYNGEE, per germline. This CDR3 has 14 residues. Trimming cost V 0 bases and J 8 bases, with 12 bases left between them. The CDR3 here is CASSVAVGGHTIYF. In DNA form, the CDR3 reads TGTGCCAGCAGCGTAGCTGTGGGGGGTCACACCATATATTTT.

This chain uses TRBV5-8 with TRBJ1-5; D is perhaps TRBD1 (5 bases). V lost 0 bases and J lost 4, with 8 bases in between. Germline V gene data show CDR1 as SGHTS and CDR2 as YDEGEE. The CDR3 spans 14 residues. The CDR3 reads CASSLDRGNQPQHF. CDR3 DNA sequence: TGTGCCAGCAGCTTGGATAGGGGAAATCAGCCCCAGCATTTT.

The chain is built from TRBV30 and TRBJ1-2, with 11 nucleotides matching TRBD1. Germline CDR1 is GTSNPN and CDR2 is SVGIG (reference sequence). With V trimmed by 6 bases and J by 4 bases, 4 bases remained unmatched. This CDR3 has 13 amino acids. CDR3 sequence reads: CACRDRGIYGYTF. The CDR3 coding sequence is TGTGCCTGTCGGGACAGGGGGATCTATGGCTACACCTTC.

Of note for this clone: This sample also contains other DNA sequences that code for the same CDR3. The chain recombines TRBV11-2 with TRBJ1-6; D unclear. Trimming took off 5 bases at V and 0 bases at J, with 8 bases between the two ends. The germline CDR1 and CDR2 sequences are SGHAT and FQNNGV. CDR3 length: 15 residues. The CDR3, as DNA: TGTGCCAGCAGCCCCGGGAGCTCCTATAATTCACCCCTCCACTTT. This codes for CASSPGSSYNSPLHF.

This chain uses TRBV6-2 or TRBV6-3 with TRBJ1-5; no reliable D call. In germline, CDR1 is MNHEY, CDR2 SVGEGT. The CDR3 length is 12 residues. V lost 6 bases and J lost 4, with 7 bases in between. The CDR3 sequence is CASSSHNQPQHF. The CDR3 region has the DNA TGTGCCAGCAGCTCACATAATCAGCCCCAGCATTTT.

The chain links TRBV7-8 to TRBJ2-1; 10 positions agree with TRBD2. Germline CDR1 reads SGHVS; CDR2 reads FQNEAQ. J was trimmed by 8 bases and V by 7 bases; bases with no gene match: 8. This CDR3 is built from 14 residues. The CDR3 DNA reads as TGTGCCAGCAATGGAGCGGGGGGGCCACATGAGCAGTTCTTC. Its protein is CASNGAGGPHEQFF.

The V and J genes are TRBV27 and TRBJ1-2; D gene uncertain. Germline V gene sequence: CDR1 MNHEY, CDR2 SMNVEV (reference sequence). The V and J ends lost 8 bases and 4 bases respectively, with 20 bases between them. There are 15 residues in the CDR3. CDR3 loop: CASCDRQGSGYGYTF. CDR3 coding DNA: TGTGCCAGCTGTGATCGTCAAGGATCGGGCTATGGCTACACCTTC.